This entry lists 13 T cell receptor beta chains sequenced from one sample in a study of blood T cells in healthy people across ages. For the second PCR, which ran for about 7 to 12 cycles, a sample-barcoded 5' primer and a J-beta primer mix were used. TCRdb re-analysed the 5' RACE reads in MiXCR, keeping a single row per CDR3 protein. Of some 780,000 distinct CDR3 sequences in the sample, roughly 56% are singletons; the top ten hold under 30%. Source material: blood. The receptors originated from a middle-aged man in good health.

This rearrangement joins TRBV5-1 to TRBJ1-1; D not resolved. The CDR3 consists of 15 residues. V lost 5 bases and J lost 1, with 15 bases in between. Germline CDR1 is SGHRS and CDR2 is YFSETQ. The CDR3 bases are TGCGCCAGCAGACTGACCCGGTGGGAGAACACTGAAGCTTTCTTT. Residues: CASRLTRWENTEAFF.

This clonotype showed up just a few times. J is TRBJ2-5 and V is TRBV20-1; 7 positions agree with TRBD2. CDR3 length: 15 residues. Germline V gene data show CDR1 as DFQATT and CDR2 as SNEGSKA (reference sequence). After removal of 3 bases from V and 5 bases from J, the junction contained 12 bases not matched to a gene. CDR3 nucleotides: TGCAGTGCTAGTTTGCCTAGCGGAGTCGGGGAGACCCAGTACTTC. Amino acids: CSASLPSGVGETQYF.

This clonotype was counted between two and nine times. The chain is built from TRBV28 and TRBJ2-7, with a weak D call TRBD1 (6 bases). This CDR3 comprises 15 residues. Trimming left V 2 bases short and J 1 base short, with 12 bases between. Germline values: CDR1 MDHEN, CDR2 SYDVKM. The CDR3 loop reads CASSLRRQASYEQYF. CDR3 bases: TGTGCCAGCAGTTTAAGGAGACAGGCTTCCTACGAGCAGTACTTC. The full variable domain, in which reference TRBV28 and TRBJ2-7 provide the parts outside the CDR3, is DVKVTQSSRYLVKRTGEKVFLECVQDMDHENMFWYRQDPGLGLRLIYFSYDVKMKEKGDIPEGYSVSREKKERFSLILESASTNQTSMYLCASSLRRQASYEQYFGPGTRLTVT.

The chain has TRBV5-1 and TRBJ1-2; 10 bases fit TRBD1. The CDR3 has 15 residues. CDR1 is SGHRS, CDR2 YFSETQ, per germline. V gave up 1 base and J gave up 3 bases; unmatched junction bases: 3. CDR3 amino acids: CASSLRQGADYGYTF. The CDR3 region has the DNA TGCGCCAGCAGCTTGAGACAGGGGGCGGACTATGGCTACACCTTC.

V gene TRBV14 combines with J gene TRBJ2-7; TRBD1 might be the D (6 bases). The CDR3 length is 14 residues. The ends were cut back, 5 bases at V and 6 bases at J, with 17 bases in the middle. CDR1 is SGHDN and CDR2 is FVKESK in the germline V gene. CDR3 bases: TGTGCCAGCAGCTCGGCCCAGGGGAGTTCCGAGCAGTACTTC. Translated, it gives CASSSAQGSSEQYF.

The rearrangement uses TRBV6-5 and TRBJ2-7, with D maybe TRBD1 (6 bases). The CDR3 contains 14 residues. Germline V gene data show CDR1 as MNHEY and CDR2 as SVGAGI. The V gene lost 6 bases and the J gene lost 0 bases, with 12 bases spanning the gap. The DNA for the CDR3 is TGTGCCAGCAGACGAGGACAGCTCTCCTACGAGCAGTACTTC. It translates to CASRRGQLSYEQYF.

This clonotype occurred a few times. This chain connects TRBV27 to TRBJ2-6; D gene unclear. Deletions cut 3 bases from V and 2 bases from J, with 2 bases between. The CDR3 sequence is 13 residues long. The V gene's germline CDR1 is MNHEY and CDR2 SMNVEV (reference sequence). CDR3 amino acids: CASSFPGANVLTF. For the CDR3, the DNA is TGTGCCAGCAGTTTTCCTGGGGCCAACGTCCTGACTTTC.

This clonotype was picked up a small number of times. The chain has TRBV10-3 and TRBJ2-6; D is unclear. CDR1 and CDR2 from the germline V gene are ENHRY and SYGVKD. This CDR3 has 14 residues. The V end was cut by 7 bases, the J end by 4 bases, with 11 bases between. The CDR3 coding sequence is TGTGCCATCAAGCTGGGGTCCGGGGCCAACGTCCTGACTTTC. It translates to CAIKLGSGANVLTF.

V gene TRBV7-6 combines with J gene TRBJ2-1, with 10 bases identical to TRBD2. The CDR3 length is 15 residues. V gave up 5 bases and J gave up 8 bases; unmatched junction bases: 9. The germline V gene has CDR1 SGHVS and CDR2 FNYEAQ. CDR3 coding DNA: TGTGCCAGCAGCCTCAGCGGGGGGGCCAGGTATGAGCAGTTCTTC. Translation: CASSLSGGARYEQFF.

This clonotype was seen only a few times. The rearrangement links TRBV27 to TRBJ2-3; D possibly uses TRBD1 or TRBD2 (5 bases each). V lost 7 bases to trimming and J lost 3 bases, with 20 bases between them. Germline V gene data show CDR1 as MNHEY and CDR2 as SMNVEV (reference sequence). The CDR3 runs to 16 residues. The CDR3 DNA sequence: TGTGCCAGCACCCCTAGTGAGGGGTTGTGGACAGATACGCAGTATTTT. This encodes CASTPSEGLWTDTQYF.

This chain connects TRBV13 to TRBJ2-3; 16 positions agree with TRBD2. The ends lost 4 bases at V and 2 bases at J; junction bases unmatched: 3. From germline, CDR1 is PRHDT and CDR2 FYEKMQ (reference sequence). The CDR3 extends over 17 amino acids. Here the CDR3 reads CASSSGTSGGATDTQYF. The CDR3 DNA reads TGTGCCAGCAGCTCAGGGACTAGCGGGGGGGCCACAGATACGCAGTATTTT.

This clonotype was seen a handful of times. The chain carries TRBV5-1 and TRBJ1-2; possible D gene TRBD1, 5 bases. The CDR3 is made up of 13 amino acids. Germline V gene lookup returns CDR1 SGHRS and CDR2 YFSETQ. The V and J ends lost 0 bases and 7 bases respectively, with 10 bases between them. In nucleotides, the CDR3 is TGCGCCAGCAGCTTGGACGGGACCGGTGGCTACACCTTC. It yields the protein CASSLDGTGGYTF. The whole variable domain, filled in from reference TRBV5-1 and TRBJ1-2, reads KAGVTQTPRYLIKTRGQQVTLSCSPISGHRSVSWYQQTPGQGLQFLFEYFSETQRNKGNFPGRFSGRQFSNSRSEMNVSTLELGDSALYLCASSLDGTGGYTFGSGTRLTVV.

V gene TRBV4-3 combines with J gene TRBJ2-1, with 7 bases matching TRBD1. Germline V gene sequence: CDR1 LGHNA, CDR2 YSLEER. The CDR3 is 13 residues long. V dropped 1 base and J dropped 10; count of bases not matched to a gene: 4. The CDR3 nucleotides are TGCGCCAGCAGCCAAGTATCAGGGGGAGAGCAGTTCTTC. Translated: CASSQVSGGEQFF.